This T cell receptor beta chain originates from a study of cytomegalovirus exposure and HLA in healthy donors. Whole-study findings and limits: Reports state that TCR beta sequences accurately predicted most subjects' HLA-A and HLA-B alleles. Across donors, most TCRs were seen rarely, yet some public ones were widespread.

Germline CDR1 is MNHEY and CDR2 is SMNVEV (reference sequence). The CDR3 runs 16 residues. With 6 bases clipped from V and 3 bases from J, the junction kept 10 bases outside the gene matches. This clone was counted once. Its antigen is undetermined. PCR involved 60 Vbeta and 13 Jbeta primers. Clones were sequenced by immunoSEQ multiplex PCR, and TCRdb holds only the in-frame ones, with some missing. There are 100,000 or so clones in the sample; 60% to 85% occur only once, and about 6% lies in the top ten. The rearrangement joins TRBV27 to TRBJ2-1, with TRBD2 matching over 8 bases. Material: PBMCs. This receptor was obtained from a male donor in good health and CMV-seronegative. The CDR3 is CASSPGTSAGYNEQFF. CDR3 coding DNA: TGTGCCAGCAGCCCCGGGACTAGTGCGGGCTACAATGAGCAGTTCTTC.